The rows below give T cell receptor beta chains drawn from one sample of a study of blood T cell repertoires in COVID-19. The assay was immunoSEQ multiplex PCR, and TCRdb's table has in-frame clones only and misses some. The sample lists approximately 270,000 clones; 70% to 90% were seen once. Sequenced material: peripheral blood. Every receptor here comes from a young man with active or convalescent COVID-19. Both conserved end residues are part of each CDR3. D genes are given only for firm matches. Rows may omit the clone size; those that give it use once, few, many or a size class.

cdr3_aa | cdr3_nt | j_call | v_call | clone_size | d_call
CASSPRNTEAFF | TGTGCCAGTAGCCCCCGGAACACTGAAGCTTTCTTT | TRBJ1-1 | TRBV19 | - | -
CASSPGGGGYTF | TGTGCCAGCAGCCCAGGGGGCGGAGGCTACACCTTC | TRBJ1-2 | TRBV7-2 | once | TRBD1
CASSLSRGISGNTIYF | TGTGCCAGCAGTTTATCCCGGGGGATCTCTGGAAACACCATATATTTT | TRBJ1-3 | TRBV28 | - | -
CASSFGEGELFF | TGTGCCAGCAGCTTTGGGGAAGGGGAACTGTTTTTT | TRBJ1-4 | TRBV7-9 | - | -
CAWTVAGGPTDTQYF | TGTGCCTGGACTGTAGCGGGGGGCCCTACAGATACGCAGTATTTT | TRBJ2-3 | TRBV30 | - | TRBD2
CASTHNSGSHFNEQFF | TGCGCCAGCACCCACAACTCCGGGTCTCATTTTAATGAGCAGTTCTTC | TRBJ2-1 | TRBV5-1 | - | -
CASSSGLAEPTQYF | TGTGCCAGCAGCTCCGGACTAGCGGAGCCCACGCAGTATTTT | TRBJ2-3 | TRBV13 | - | TRBD2
CASSPKGNRMNTEAFF | TGTGCCAGCAGCCCGAAAGGTAACAGAATGAACACTGAAGCTTTCTTT | TRBJ1-1 | TRBV7-3 | - | -
CASSETGESYEQYF | TGTGCCAGCAGTGAAACAGGGGAATCCTACGAGCAGTACTTC | TRBJ2-7 | TRBV6-1 | once | TRBD1
CATSGYGLNSILNTGELFF | TGTGCCACCAGCGGGTACGGACTCAATTCCATTTTGAACACCGGGGAGCTGTTTTTT | TRBJ2-2 | TRBV15 | - | -
CASSLGASGSNEQFF | TGTGCCAGCAGCTTGGGGGCTAGCGGGAGTAATGAGCAGTTCTTC | TRBJ2-1 | TRBV7-6 | once | TRBD2
CASSSGQGSFFGTEAFF | TGTGCCAGCAGTTCCGGACAGGGTAGCTTTTTCGGCACTGAAGCTTTCTTT | TRBJ1-1 | TRBV27 | - | TRBD1
CASGPPKTADRGNGYTF | TGTGCTAGTGGTCCCCCAAAAACGGCCGACAGGGGAAATGGCTACACCTTC | TRBJ1-2 | TRBV12-5 | - | TRBD1
CASSPKLAGRDTQYF | TGTGCCAGCAGCCCCAAACTAGCGGGCAGGGATACGCAGTATTTT | TRBJ2-3 | TRBV3-1/TRBV3-2 | - | TRBD2
CASSPGTGGDYGYTF | TGTGCCAGCAGCCCCGGGACAGGGGGCGACTATGGCTACACCTTC | TRBJ1-2 | TRBV6-2/TRBV6-3 | - | TRBD1
CASSQGVANYEKLFF | TGCGCCAGCAGCCAAGGCGTCGCTAATTATGAAAAACTGTTTTTT | TRBJ1-4 | TRBV4-3 | - | -
CASSSPTSGRYNEQFF | TGTGCCAGCAGCTCCCCGACTAGCGGGAGATACAATGAGCAGTTCTTC | TRBJ2-1 | TRBV5-4 | - | TRBD2
CASSFVPSNYGYTF | TGTGCCAGCAGCTTCGTCCCGTCCAACTATGGCTACACCTTC | TRBJ1-2 | TRBV7-9 | - | -
CASSHLTGNNSPLHF | TGTGCCAGCAGTCACCTGACAGGGAATAATTCACCCCTCCACTTT | TRBJ1-6 | TRBV6-5 | - | TRBD1
CASSFRDNYEQYF | TGTGCCAGCAGTTTTCGGGACAACTACGAGCAGTACTTC | TRBJ2-7 | TRBV27 | - | -
CSVDAGGLYEQYF | TGCAGCGTTGATGCGGGGGGCCTCTACGAGCAGTACTTC | TRBJ2-7 | TRBV29-1 | - | TRBD2
CASSDRGNYGYTF | TGTGCCAGCAGTGACAGGGGGAACTATGGCTACACCTTC | TRBJ1-2 | TRBV28 | - | TRBD1
CASSLGSTNYGYTF | TGTGCCAGCAGCCTCGGGAGTACTAACTATGGCTACACCTTC | TRBJ1-2 | TRBV14 | once | -
CVGQYYGYTF | TGTGTCGGACAGTACTATGGCTACACCTTC | TRBJ1-2 | TRBV30 | - | -
CASSSRTGGRPQHF | TGTGCCAGCAGTTCCCGGACAGGCGGCAGGCCCCAGCATTTT | TRBJ1-5 | TRBV28 | once | TRBD1
CASSLGRGNTEAFF | TGTGCCAGCAGCTTAGGCCGAGGGAACACTGAAGCTTTCTTT | TRBJ1-1 | TRBV13 | - | -
CASRNTGDYGYTF | TGTGCCAGCAGAAACACAGGGGACTATGGCTACACCTTC | TRBJ1-2 | TRBV6-5 | - | TRBD1
CASSVAGLSPRLNNEQFF | TGTGCCAGCAGCGTAGCAGGGTTAAGTCCCCGTCTAAACAATGAGCAGTTCTTC | TRBJ2-1 | TRBV9 | - | -
CASSYPGLAGGSRETQYF | TGTGCCAGCAGCTACCCGGGACTAGCGGGAGGGTCGAGGGAGACCCAGTACTTC | TRBJ2-5 | TRBV7-2 | once | TRBD2
CASSLEQTSGGAVDTQYF | TGTGCCAGCAGCTTGGAACAGACTAGCGGGGGGGCGGTAGATACGCAGTATTTT | TRBJ2-3 | TRBV5-4 | few | TRBD2
CASRGTSGAGNTGELFF | TGTGCCAGCAGGGGGACTAGCGGGGCCGGGAACACCGGGGAGCTGTTTTTT | TRBJ2-2 | TRBV7-3 | once | TRBD2
CASSVGIGGSSYEQYF | TGTGCCAGCAGCGTAGGTATCGGGGGGAGCTCCTACGAGCAGTACTTC | TRBJ2-7 | TRBV9 | - | TRBD2
CASSERGHFEKLFF | TGTGCCAGCAGTGAGCGGGGGCACTTTGAAAAACTGTTTTTT | TRBJ1-4 | TRBV6-1 | - | -
CASSVVAGGHTGELFF | TGTGCCAGCAGCGTAGTAGCGGGGGGGCACACCGGGGAGCTGTTTTTT | TRBJ2-2 | TRBV9 | - | TRBD2
CASSGNSQGPSPLHF | TGTGCCAGCAGTGGGAATTCGCAGGGTCCTTCACCCCTCCACTTT | TRBJ1-6 | TRBV27 | - | -
CASSLGPDRGLGWNNEQFF | TGTGCCAGCAGCCTCGGTCCGGACAGGGGGTTGGGTTGGAACAATGAGCAGTTCTTC | TRBJ2-1 | TRBV14 | - | TRBD1
CASSLTSGSYNEQFF | TGTGCCAGCAGTCTTACTAGCGGCTCCTACAATGAGCAGTTCTTC | TRBJ2-1 | TRBV5-4 | few | TRBD2
CASRETASGTGELFF | TGTGCCAGCAGGGAGACAGCTTCGGGCACCGGGGAGCTGTTTTTT | TRBJ2-2 | TRBV27 | - | -
CASSYLPSGANEKLFF | TGTGCCAGCAGTTACCTCCCTTCAGGGGCAAATGAAAAACTGTTTTTT | TRBJ1-4 | TRBV6-5 | - | -
CASSHTIRTGGDYGYTF | TGTGCCAGCAGCCATACAATTCGGACAGGGGGCGACTATGGCTACACCTTC | TRBJ1-2 | TRBV7-2 | - | TRBD1
CASSSGLAGVAETQYF | TGTGCCAGCAGCTCGGGACTAGCGGGAGTGGCGGAGACCCAGTACTTC | TRBJ2-5 | TRBV5-4 | - | TRBD2
CASKYPGDRTEAFF | TGCGCCAGCAAGTATCCCGGGGATCGCACTGAAGCTTTCTTT | TRBJ1-1 | TRBV4-1 | - | -
CASSLTGDQPQHF | TGTGCCAGCAGTTTAACGGGGGACCAGCCCCAGCATTTT | TRBJ1-5 | TRBV28 | - | -
CASSEDSGPPEAFF | TGTGCCAGCAGCGAGGACAGCGGTCCACCAGAAGCTTTCTTT | TRBJ1-1 | TRBV9 | - | -
CASSLVPPKQGTETQYF | TGTGCCAGCAGCTTAGTCCCCCCAAAACAGGGCACGGAGACCCAGTACTTC | TRBJ2-5 | TRBV11-2 | - | -
CASRTGTGFSPLHF | TGTGCCAGCAGGACCGGGACAGGTTTTTCGCCCCTCCACTTT | TRBJ1-6 | TRBV2 | - | TRBD1
CASSFDISGGSEQYF | TGTGCCAGCAGCTTCGATATATCAGGGGGCAGCGAGCAGTACTTC | TRBJ2-7 | TRBV7-6 | - | TRBD1
CASSLTTEETQYF | TGTGCCAGCAGCTTAACCACTGAGGAGACCCAGTACTTC | TRBJ2-5 | TRBV7-3 | - | -
CASSPLVPSGTGELFF | TGTGCCAGCTCACCTCTCGTGCCCAGTGGCACCGGGGAGCTGTTTTTT | TRBJ2-2 | TRBV18 | - | -
CASSRRGTNTGELFF | TGTGCCAGCAGCCGCCGGGGGACGAACACCGGGGAGCTGTTTTTT | TRBJ2-2 | TRBV5-6 | many | -
CASFSGSGNEQFF | TGTGCCAGCTTTAGCGGGAGCGGTAATGAGCAGTTCTTC | TRBJ2-1 | TRBV13 | - | TRBD2
CATSETTGTGGHYGYTF | TGTGCCACCAGTGAAACTACCGGGACAGGGGGCCACTATGGCTACACCTTC | TRBJ1-2 | TRBV24-1 | - | TRBD1
CASSLLGSRSGYTF | TGCGCCAGCAGCTTATTGGGGAGTCGCTCTGGCTACACCTTC | TRBJ1-2 | TRBV5-1 | few | -
CASSSREGYGYTF | TGTGCCAGCAGCTCCAGGGAAGGCTATGGCTACACCTTC | TRBJ1-2 | TRBV6-5 | - | -
CSVATYRTASSYF | TGCAGCGTTGCCACTTACCGGACAGCGAGTTCCTACTTC | TRBJ2-5 | TRBV29-1 | - | -
CASSEQGDRYEQYF | TGTGCCAGCAGTGAACAGGGGGATCGCTACGAGCAGTACTTC | TRBJ2-7 | TRBV2 | - | TRBD1
CAISETMAGTGSLNEQFF | TGTGCCATCAGCGAAACCATGGCCGGGACAGGGTCTTTAAATGAGCAGTTCTTC | TRBJ2-1 | TRBV10-3 | - | TRBD1
CALLWGHSNQPQHF | TGTGCCCTCCTTTGGGGGCATAGCAATCAGCCCCAGCATTTT | TRBJ1-5 | TRBV24-1 | - | -
CASSQVLGGTSGIGEQYF | TGTGCCAGCAGCCAAGTTTTAGGCGGGACTAGCGGGATAGGCGAGCAGTACTTC | TRBJ2-7 | TRBV3-1/TRBV3-2 | once | TRBD2
CASSPRGGGNEKLFF | TGTGCCAGCAGCCCCCGGGGAGGAGGGAATGAAAAACTGTTTTTT | TRBJ1-4 | TRBV5-8 | - | -